This TCR beta chain is from a study of identical twins. Donors uniformly comprised healthy Caucasians. Addition of a universal primer site occurred through template switching, and cDNA carried unique molecular identifiers. Each CDR3 protein gets one entry after TCRdb re-called the 5' RACE reads with MiXCR. The sample yields 700,000 or so distinct CDR3 sequences, over 8.5% seen once. General study results and limits: Low generation probability was overrepresented in out-of-frame alpha sequences shared by twins. Partly confounded zero-insertion analyses could result from invariant MAIT and iNKT cells.

This clonotype was observed a few times. The antigen is undetermined. The CDR3 loop spans 12 amino acids. The V and J ends lost 6 bases and 5 bases, in that order; junction bases with no gene match: 7. The germline gives CDR1 DFQATT, CDR2 SNEGSKA (reference sequence). Another study also made use of these data, one on yellow fever vaccine responses in identical twins.

Sequenced material: PBMCs. The TCR sequence derives from a woman younger than 35 in good health. V gene TRBV20-1 combines with J gene TRBJ2-7; TRBD1 matches at 7 bases. CDR3 amino acids: CSARQGSDEQYF. DNA of the CDR3: TGCAGTGCAAGACAGGGATCCGACGAGCAGTACTTC.